Below, 5 T cell receptor beta chains from the same sample are listed, as sequenced in a study of CD8 T cells in Susac syndrome. RNA in amounts of roughly 0.45 to 1 ug was reverse transcribed with random hexamers. TCRdb reanalysed the immunoSEQ multiplex PCR reads using MiXCR and keeps one entry per CDR3 protein. The data show around 170,000 distinct CDR3 sequences, nearly 97% seen once. The sample comprised CD4+ T cells from PBMCs. The source is a human donor with Susac syndrome.

V usage is TRBV18 and J usage is TRBJ2-5; D is tentatively TRBD1 or TRBD2 (5 bases each). CDR1 and CDR2 (germline): KGHSH, LQKENI. Trimming shortened V by 6 bases and J by 2 bases, and 10 bases separated the two germline ends. This CDR3 has 13 residues. The CDR3 DNA follows: TGTGCCAGCTCTCACTGGGGGCAAGAGACCCAGTACTTC. This codes for CASSHWGQETQYF.

The V gene is TRBV5-1, the J gene TRBJ1-6; D not certain. Trimming took 0 bases from V and 7 from J, leaving 14 bases between them. The germline CDR1 and CDR2 sequences are SGHRS and YFSETQ. The CDR3 is 16 residues long. The CDR3 bases are TGCGCCAGCAGCTTGGCCCTTGGTGGAGCGAATTCACCCCTCCACTTT. This sequence encodes CASSLALGGANSPLHF. The variable domain in full, with the rest retrieved from reference TRBV5-1 and TRBJ1-6, is KAGVTQTPRYLIKTRGQQVTLSCSPISGHRSVSWYQQTPGQGLQFLFEYFSETQRNKGNFPGRFSGRQFSNSRSEMNVSTLELGDSALYLCASSLALGGANSPLHFGNGTRLTVT.

This chain links TRBV7-3 with TRBJ2-2; D is unresolved. Germline-derived CDR1 and CDR2 are SGHTA and FQGTGA. Trimming shortened V by 2 bases and J by 0 bases, and 10 bases separated the two germline ends. The CDR3 is 16 residues long. CDR3 DNA sequence: TGTGCCAGCAGCTTAGGACGCACCTCGAACACCGGGGAGCTGTTTTTT. Protein product: CASSLGRTSNTGELFF.

The chain links TRBV19 to TRBJ2-6, with D uncertain. Germline V gene data show CDR1 as LNHDA and CDR2 as SQIVND (reference sequence). V was shortened by 3 bases and J by 2 bases, with 8 bases between the two germline ends. This CDR3 is built from 15 residues. DNA for the CDR3: TGTGCCAGTAGTATTTTTAGGCCTGGGGCCAACGTCCTGACTTTC. Translated: CASSIFRPGANVLTF. The variable domain in full, with the rest retrieved from reference TRBV19 and TRBJ2-6, is DGGITQSPKYLFRKEGQNVTLSCEQNLNHDAMYWYRQDPGQGLRLIYYSQIVNDFQKGDIAEGYSVSREKKESFPLTVTSAQKNPTAFYLCASSIFRPGANVLTFGAGSRLTVL.

The V and J genes are TRBV18 and TRBJ2-5, with TRBD2 identical over 11 bases. Germline V lookup: CDR1 KGHSH, CDR2 LQKENI. The V gene end was trimmed by 3 bases and the J gene end by 2 bases; junction bases not matched to a gene: 17. CDR3 size: 20 residues. The CDR3: CASSPRPTSGGTHLQETQYF. The CDR3 DNA reads as TGTGCCAGCTCACCGCGCCCCACTAGCGGGGGAACCCATTTACAAGAGACCCAGTACTTC.